The 30 T cell receptor beta chains below all came from one sample that was sequenced in a study of blood T cell repertoires in COVID-19. Produced via immunoSEQ multiplex PCR; TCRdb's table is partial and in-frame only. The data hold about 160,000 clones, with about 80% observed a single time. The specimen sequenced was PBMCs or T cells enriched from blood (not recorded which). Every receptor here comes from a man aged 45 to 65 who had recovered from COVID-19.

The V gene is TRBV3-1 (or the pseudogene TRBV3-2), the J gene TRBJ2-3, with 12 bases matching TRBD1. The J segment lost 2 bases and the V segment lost 3 bases, leaving 3 bases of the junction unmatched. Germline V CDR1 and CDR2: LGHDT, YNNKEL (reference sequence). The CDR3 is 16 residues long. In DNA, the CDR3 is TGTGCCAGCAGCCAGGGGACAGGGGGCTTCACAGATACGCAGTATTTT. It is translated as CASSQGTGGFTDTQYF.

The chain recombines TRBV6-5 with TRBJ2-7; 7 nucleotides match TRBD1. Germline V lookup: CDR1 MNHEY, CDR2 SVGAGI. V was clipped by 6 bases and J by 6 bases; unmatched bases: 5. This CDR3 contains 12 residues. The chain's CDR3 is CASRKTGVEQYF. CDR3 DNA sequence: TGTGCCAGCAGAAAAACAGGGGTCGAGCAGTACTTC.

V is TRBV29-1 and J is TRBJ2-6, with no clear D. This CDR3 comprises 15 residues. Trimming pared 3 bases from V and 1 base from J, leaving 10 bases between. The germline V gene has CDR1 SQVTM and CDR2 ANQGSEA. The CDR3 sequence is CSVDIGVSGANVLTF. For the CDR3, the DNA is TGCAGCGTTGATATAGGAGTTTCTGGGGCCAACGTCCTGACTTTC.

CDR3 in DNA: TGTGCCAGCAGCCCCAGGGATTTGAACACTGAAGCTTTCTTT. Residues: CASSPRDLNTEAFF. This chain joins TRBV7-9 and TRBJ1-1, with D possibly TRBD1 on 5 matching bases. CDR3 length: 14 residues. Germline values: CDR1 SEHNR, CDR2 FQNEAQ (reference sequence). Trimming shortened V by 5 bases and J by 0 bases, and 10 bases separated the two germline ends.

The table lists this clone with many counts. V is TRBV30 and J is TRBJ2-2; D is unclear. The germline V gene has CDR1 GTSNPN and CDR2 SVGIG (reference sequence). The ends were cut back, 2 bases at V and 0 bases at J, with 16 bases in the middle. The CDR3 extends over 17 amino acids. CDR3 bases: TGTGCCTGGAGTTACCCGCATATAACAGCGAACACCGGGGAGCTGTTTTTT. Residues: CAWSYPHITANTGELFF. The whole variable domain, remainder taken from reference TRBV30 and TRBJ2-2, is SQTIHQWPATLVQPVGSPLSLECTVEGTSNPNLYWYRQAAGRGLQLLFYSVGIGQISSEVPQNLSASRPQDRQFILSSKKLLLSDSGFYLCAWSYPHITANTGELFFGEGSRLTVL.

There are a few counts of this clone. J is TRBJ1-3 and V is TRBV10-3; 7 bases map to TRBD1. Germline V gene lookup returns CDR1 ENHRY and CDR2 SYGVKD. The CDR3 runs to 14 residues. After removal of 10 bases from V and 0 bases from J, the junction contained 6 bases not matched to a gene. The CDR3 reads CATRQGDSGNTIYF. In DNA form, the CDR3 reads TGTGCCACTAGACAGGGCGACTCTGGAAACACCATATATTTT.

The genes are TRBV10-3 and TRBJ1-1; D is possibly TRBD1 (5 bases). Germline CDR1 and CDR2: ENHRY and SYGVKD. This CDR3 is built from 15 residues. The V and J ends lost 3 bases and 5 bases respectively, with 16 bases between them. The CDR3 is CAISDPSGGRTEAFF. CDR3 nucleotides: TGTGCCATCAGTGACCCCTCGGGGGGTAGGACTGAAGCTTTCTTT.

The chain couples TRBV18 to TRBJ1-2, with D unclear. This CDR3 has 14 residues. The germline gives CDR1 KGHSH, CDR2 LQKENI. The V gene lost 1 base and the J gene lost 2 bases, with 8 bases spanning the gap. This CDR3 is CASSPQTENYGYTF. In DNA, the CDR3 is TGTGCCAGCTCACCACAAACAGAAAACTATGGCTACACCTTC. Full variable domain (rest looked up from reference TRBV18 and TRBJ1-2): NAGVMQNPRHLVRRRGQEARLRCSPMKGHSHVYWYRQLPEEGLKFMVYLQKENIIDESGMPKERFSAEFPKEGPSILRIQQVVRGDSAAYFCASSPQTENYGYTFGSGTRLTVV.

The chain combines TRBV27 with TRBJ1-2; D unclear. Germline assignment: CDR1 MNHEY and CDR2 SMNVEV (reference sequence). V gave up 6 bases and J gave up 4 bases, with 18 bases separating them. CDR3 length: 15 residues. This chain's CDR3 is CASSPTPTTAYGYTF. As DNA, the CDR3 is TGTGCCAGCAGCCCGACACCGACCACAGCCTATGGCTACACCTTC.

The V and J genes are TRBV6-4 and TRBJ1-5; 7 positions match TRBD1. The CDR3 contains 20 residues. Germline V lookup: CDR1 MRHNA, CDR2 SNTAGT. Trimming took 0 bases from V and 0 from J; bases not matched to a gene: 14. The CDR3 sequence: CASSDSVAQGEQYSNQPQHF. The DNA of the CDR3 is TGTGCCAGCAGTGACTCTGTGGCCCAGGGGGAGCAGTATAGCAATCAGCCCCAGCATTTT.

The chain links TRBV7-8 to TRBJ1-3, with D unclear. The germline V gene has CDR1 SGHVS and CDR2 FQNEAQ. This CDR3 has 16 residues. V dropped 0 bases and J dropped 0 bases, with 9 bases sitting between them. The CDR3 nucleotides are TGTGCCAGCAGCTTAGCCGCGGTTAGCTCTGGAAACACCATATATTTT. Translated: CASSLAAVSSGNTIYF.

In its sample, this clone was seen a few times. The genes are TRBV5-4 and TRBJ1-2; 7 bases fit TRBD1. V lost 0 bases and J lost 3; bases outside the gene matches: 2. The CDR3 spans 14 residues. From germline, CDR1 is SGHNT and CDR2 YYREEE (reference sequence). DNA of the CDR3: TGTGCCAGCAGCTTGGGACAGGGACACTATGGCTACACCTTC. This gives the protein CASSLGQGHYGYTF.

The rearrangement uses TRBV7-9 and TRBJ2-2; no clear D gene. This CDR3 has 16 residues. Trimming took off 2 bases at V and 4 bases at J, with 14 bases between the two ends. CDR1 SEHNR and CDR2 FQNEAQ come from the germline V gene (reference sequence). CDR3 DNA: TGTGCCAGCAGCTTATCAGAGACCCGAGGCACCGGGGAGCTGTTTTTT. This translates into CASSLSETRGTGELFF.

This clone turned up a few times. The chain couples TRBV11-3 to TRBJ1-3, with TRBD1 matching 9 bases. The CDR3 runs 20 residues. Germline trimming cut 5 bases from V and 0 bases from J; bases unmatched to any gene: 17. CDR1 is SGHNT and CDR2 is YENEEA in the germline V gene. CDR3 loop: CASSKTAGTGRGYSGNTIYF. The CDR3 DNA follows: TGTGCCAGCAGCAAAACCGCCGGGACAGGGAGAGGCTACTCTGGAAACACCATATATTTT.

This clone was recorded once. The genes are TRBV19 and TRBJ2-3; 11 bases are shared with TRBD2. The length of the CDR3 is 18 residues. Germline values: CDR1 LNHDA, CDR2 SQIVND (reference sequence). V dropped 3 bases and J dropped 2; count of bases not matched to a gene: 10. CDR3 coding DNA: TGTGCCAGTAGTATTTCTACAGGGACTAGCGGCTTCACAGATACGCAGTATTTT. This gives the protein CASSISTGTSGFTDTQYF.

This chain uses TRBV12-3 or TRBV12-4 with TRBJ1-5, with D possibly TRBD1 on 5 matching bases. The CDR3 extends over 13 amino acids. The ends were cut back, 5 bases at V and 4 bases at J, with 9 bases in the middle. The CDR3 is CASSRQNNQPQHF. The CDR3, as DNA: TGTGCCAGCAGTCGACAGAATAATCAGCCCCAGCATTTT.

The chain couples TRBV27 to TRBJ1-2; 7 nucleotides line up with TRBD1. The CDR3 has 12 residues. Germline V lookup: CDR1 MNHEY, CDR2 SMNVEV (reference sequence). The V and J ends lost 5 bases and 5 bases, in that order; junction bases with no gene match: 2. This CDR3 is CASSRTGYGYTF. The CDR3 nucleotides read TGTGCCAGCAGTCGGACAGGTTATGGCTACACCTTC.

The chain couples TRBV7-9 to TRBJ2-1; 8 nucleotides line up with TRBD1. V lost 5 bases to trimming and J lost 12 bases; unmatched junction nucleotides: 6. The CDR3 is 12 amino acids. Looked up from germline, CDR1 is SEHNR and CDR2 is FQNEAQ (reference sequence). The CDR3 sequence: CASSRGRGRQFF. In DNA form, the CDR3 reads TGTGCCAGCAGCCGAGGCAGGGGGCGGCAGTTCTTC.

The rearrangement joins TRBV9 to TRBJ2-7, with 11 bases identical to TRBD1. After removal of 4 bases from V and 7 bases from J, the junction contained 10 bases not matched to a gene. The CDR3 loop spans 15 amino acids. Germline V gives CDR1 SGDLS, CDR2 YYNGEE. The CDR3 loop is CASSFNAGTGGEQYF. CDR3 nucleotide sequence: TGTGCCAGCAGCTTTAACGCCGGGACAGGGGGTGAGCAGTACTTC.

The chain couples TRBV6-5 to TRBJ1-1, with a possible D match to TRBD1 (5 bases). The germline V and J ends were trimmed by 11 bases and 3 bases, with 13 bases remaining between them. Per the germline V gene, CDR1 is MNHEY and CDR2 is SVGAGI. This CDR3 is 12 amino acids long. The CDR3 DNA sequence: TGTGCCGCTACCCGGGGGGACACTGAAGCTTTCTTT. This sequence encodes CAATRGDTEAFF.

The chain links TRBV6-1 to TRBJ1-1, with D tentatively TRBD1 (6 bases). This CDR3 spans 13 amino acids. The germline V gene has CDR1 MNHNS and CDR2 SASEGT. V lost 2 bases and J 5 bases, leaving 9 bases between the germline ends. CDR3 sequence (DNA): TGTGCCAGCAGTGAACGGCAGGGGACTGAAGCTTTCTTT. It specifies CASSERQGTEAFF.

J is TRBJ1-1 and V is TRBV9; the match to TRBD1 covers 8 bases. There are 13 residues in the CDR3. From germline, CDR1 is SGDLS and CDR2 YYNGEE. V was clipped by 3 bases and J by 6 bases; unmatched bases: 4. CDR3 protein: CASSDRGSAEAFF. CDR3 in DNA: TGTGCCAGCAGCGACAGGGGGTCCGCTGAAGCTTTCTTT.

The CDR3 coding sequence is TGTGCCAGCAGCTTTCGGGGGAATCAGCCCCAGCATTTT. Protein sequence: CASSFRGNQPQHF. J is TRBJ1-5 and V is TRBV7-2; D perhaps matches TRBD1 (5 bases). The CDR3 loop spans 13 amino acids. Trimming stripped 3 bases from V and 4 bases from J, with 7 bases between. CDR1 and CDR2 from the germline V gene are SGHTA and FQGNSA.

The V call is TRBV19, the J call TRBJ1-5; TRBD1 matches 9 bases. Trimming took 4 bases from V and 2 from J; bases not matched to a gene: 3. The CDR3 is 15 residues long. The germline gives CDR1 LNHDA, CDR2 SQIVND (reference sequence). The CDR3 sequence: CASSKQGAGNQPQHF. The CDR3 coding sequence is TGTGCCAGTAGTAAACAGGGGGCTGGCAATCAGCCCCAGCATTTT.

The V gene is TRBV4-3, the J gene TRBJ2-5; D may be TRBD2 (5 bases). V lost 1 base, J lost 5 bases, and 11 bases lay in between. Germline loops: CDR1 LGHNA, CDR2 YSLEER. The CDR3 runs to 14 residues. The CDR3 DNA follows: TGCGCCAGCAGCCAAGGCCTAGCCGGGGAGACCCAGTACTTC. Translated: CASSQGLAGETQYF.

The V and J genes are TRBV14 and TRBJ2-2; D uncertain. CDR1 is SGHDN and CDR2 is FVKESK in the germline V gene. The CDR3 consists of 15 residues. V lost 1 base and J 4 bases, leaving 10 bases between the germline ends. The CDR3 DNA reads as TGTGCCAGCAGCCAAGGGGCCTTTGGCACCGGGGAGCTGTTTTTT. Translation: CASSQGAFGTGELFF.

The J gene is TRBJ2-3, the V gene TRBV11-2; D is unclear. This CDR3 spans 18 amino acids. V was trimmed by 1 base and J by 1 base, leaving 18 bases between them. CDR1 SGHAT and CDR2 FQNNGV come from the germline V gene. This CDR3 is CASSLVGRLGVGTDTQYF. CDR3 in DNA: TGTGCCAGCAGCTTAGTGGGCAGGCTGGGTGTTGGCACAGATACGCAGTATTTT.

Worth noting for this clone: At one end the junction does not follow the germline gene, possibly because of a read error. The rearrangement joins TRBV30 to TRBJ1-3; the D gene is possibly TRBD1 (5 bases). CDR3 length equals 12 residues. CDR1 is GTSNPN and CDR2 is SVGIG in the germline V gene (reference sequence). The CDR3 DNA is TGTGGCTCGCGGGGCTCTGGAAATACCATATATTTT. It is translated as CGSRGSGNTIYF.

The chain links TRBV7-2 to TRBJ2-5; 8 bases are a match to TRBD2. With V trimmed by 3 bases and J by 2 bases, 2 bases remained unmatched. Germline lookup yields CDR1 SGHTA and CDR2 FQGNSA. The CDR3 has 14 residues. The CDR3 DNA is TGTGCCAGCAGCTTCGGGGGGGTACAAGAGACCCAGTACTTC. The encoded protein is CASSFGGVQETQYF.

The CDR3 sequence: CASRPTGQETQYF. The CDR3 coding sequence is TGTGCCAGCAGGCCAACAGGTCAAGAGACCCAGTACTTC. This rearrangement joins TRBV6-5 to TRBJ2-5; a possible D gene is TRBD1 (5 bases). CDR1 and CDR2 from the germline V gene are MNHEY and SVGAGI. The CDR3 consists of 13 residues. The ends were cut back, 6 bases at V and 2 bases at J, with 10 bases in the middle.